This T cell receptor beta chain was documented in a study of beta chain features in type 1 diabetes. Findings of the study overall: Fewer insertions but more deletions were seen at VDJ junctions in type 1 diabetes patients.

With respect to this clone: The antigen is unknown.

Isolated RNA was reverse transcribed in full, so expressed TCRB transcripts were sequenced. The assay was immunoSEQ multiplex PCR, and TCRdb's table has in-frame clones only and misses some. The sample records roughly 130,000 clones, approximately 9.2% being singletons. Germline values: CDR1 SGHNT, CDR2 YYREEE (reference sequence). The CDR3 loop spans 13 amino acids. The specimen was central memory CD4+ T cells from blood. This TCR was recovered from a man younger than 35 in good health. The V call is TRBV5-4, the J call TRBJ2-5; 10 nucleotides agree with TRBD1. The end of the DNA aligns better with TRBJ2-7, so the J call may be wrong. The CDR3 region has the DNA TGTGCCAGCAGCGGAGACAGGGGGCGCGAGCAGTACTTC. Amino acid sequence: CASSGDRGREQYF.